Shown below are 30 T cell receptor beta chains from a single sample sequenced in a study of identical twins. TCRdb fed the 5' RACE reads into MiXCR, producing one record per CDR3 protein. The data show some 1,600,000 distinct CDR3 sequences, less than 40% seen once. The sample was cord blood. Receptors were obtained from a newborn girl in good health.

This clonotype has at least ten counts. The junction departs from the called germline gene at one end, perhaps through a read error. CDR3 nucleotide sequence: TGTGCCAGCAGCCAGGTGAACACTGAAGCTTTCTTT. This encodes CASSQVNTEAFF. This chain links TRBV4-1 with TRBJ1-1; D remains ambiguous. CDR1 and CDR2 from the germline V gene are MGHRA and YSYEKL. This CDR3 is 12 amino acids long.

This clonotype has only a few counts. V is TRBV7-9 and J is TRBJ2-1, with 8 positions matching TRBD2. V gave up 6 bases and J gave up 4 bases; unmatched junction bases: 8. Germline CDR1 and CDR2: SEHNR and FQNEAQ (reference sequence). The CDR3 is 15 amino acids. The CDR3 protein is CASSRSGRVYNEQFF. The CDR3 DNA reads as TGTGCCAGCAGTCGCAGCGGGAGAGTTTACAATGAGCAGTTCTTC.

Here the CDR3 reads CASSQRYRGRNIQYF. CDR3 DNA sequence: TGTGCCAGCAGCCAAAGGTACAGGGGGCGAAACATTCAGTACTTC. V usage is TRBV4-2 and J usage is TRBJ2-4; TRBD1 matches 9 bases. V shed 2 bases and J 6 bases; nucleotides not matched to a gene: 5. The CDR3 runs 15 residues. The germline V gene has CDR1 LGHNA and CDR2 YNFKEQ.

The V and J genes are TRBV5-1 and TRBJ2-3; weak D call: TRBD2 (7 bases). Germline CDR1 and CDR2: SGHRS and YFSETQ. Deletions cut 0 bases from V and 2 bases from J, with 19 bases between. The CDR3 covers 18 residues. The CDR3 DNA reads TGCGCCAGCAGCTTGGTGGGGGGGGGCCTCATCCTCACAGATACGCAGTATTTT. As protein: CASSLVGGGLILTDTQYF.

Comment on this clonotype: The junction departs from germline at one end; a sequencing error may be responsible. This chain joins TRBV7-2 and TRBJ2-1; 10 bases agree with TRBD2. The CDR3 extends over 15 amino acids. Germline V gene sequence: CDR1 SGHTA, CDR2 FQGNSA. CDR3 nucleotides: TGTGCCAGCCTCTTTCTAGCGGGGGCCGAGAATGAGCGGTTCTTC. It codes for CASLFLAGAENERFF.

DNA of the CDR3: TGTGCCAGCCAGCCCGCGGGAGGGAAAAACATTCAGTACTTC. Protein product: CASQPAGGKNIQYF. The rearrangement uses TRBV13 and TRBJ2-4; 9 bases align to TRBD2. CDR1 is PRHDT, CDR2 FYEKMQ, per germline (reference sequence). The J segment lost 4 bases and the V segment lost 8 bases, leaving 6 bases of the junction unmatched. The CDR3 contains 14 residues.

The V call is TRBV28, the J call TRBJ2-5, with 10 bases matching TRBD2. Germline V gene data show CDR1 as MDHEN and CDR2 as SYDVKM. This CDR3 has 17 residues. V lost 5 bases and J lost 0; bases outside the gene matches: 9. CDR3 loop: CASSGLAGVGYQETQYF. Written as DNA, the CDR3 is TGTGCCAGCAGTGGGCTAGCGGGAGTGGGGTACCAAGAGACCCAGTACTTC.

V usage is TRBV7-9 and J usage is TRBJ1-4, with 8 positions matching TRBD1. Trimming cost V 3 bases and J 2 bases; bases outside gene matches: 5. The CDR3 spans 16 residues. Germline lookup yields CDR1 SEHNR and CDR2 FQNEAQ (reference sequence). The CDR3 spells CASSLRAGGTNEKLFF. CDR3 sequence (DNA): TGTGCCAGCAGCTTGCGAGCAGGGGGCACTAATGAAAAACTGTTTTTT.

The gene calls are TRBV28 and TRBJ2-2; D unclear. CDR1 is MDHEN, CDR2 SYDVKM, per germline. Trimming removed 6 bases from V and 1 base from J, with 6 bases in between. This CDR3 has 13 residues. The CDR3 loop reads CASSRMNTGELFF. Written as DNA, the CDR3 is TGTGCCAGCAGCCGCATGAACACCGGGGAGCTGTTTTTT.

V gene TRBV20-1 combines with J gene TRBJ1-1; D possibly corresponds to TRBD1 (6 bases). Trimming took 7 bases from V and 3 from J, leaving 18 bases between them. Germline assignment: CDR1 DFQATT and CDR2 SNEGSKA (reference sequence). This CDR3 is built from 14 residues. The CDR3 bases are TGCAGTGGGATCCTCAGGGGCTGGGACACTGAAGCTTTCTTT. It translates to CSGILRGWDTEAFF.

The sample holds many counts of this clonotype. The chain couples TRBV3-1 to TRBJ1-1; D unclear. The CDR3 is made up of 13 amino acids. The germline V gene encodes CDR1 LGHDT and CDR2 YNNKEL (reference sequence). V was clipped by 1 base and J by 1 base, with 4 bases between them. DNA of the CDR3: TGTGCCAGCAGCCAAGCCCCGAACACTGAAGCTTTCTTT. Encoded protein: CASSQAPNTEAFF.

The chain has TRBV20-1 and TRBJ2-7, with 7 bases that match TRBD2. CDR3 length: 12 amino acids. With 4 bases clipped from V and 3 bases from J, the junction kept 3 bases outside the gene matches. From germline, CDR1 is DFQATT and CDR2 SNEGSKA (reference sequence). CDR3 region: CSATSGRYEQYF. The DNA for the CDR3 is TGCAGTGCTACTAGCGGCCGCTACGAGCAGTACTTC.

The table lists this clonotype with a few counts. The V and J genes are TRBV12-5 and TRBJ2-1; D is undetermined. The CDR3 length is 13 residues. V lost 1 base and J 10 bases, leaving 11 bases between the germline ends. CDR1 is LGHNT and CDR2 is FRNRAP in the germline V gene. The chain's CDR3 is CASGLEPSKEQFF. DNA of the CDR3: TGTGCTAGTGGTTTGGAGCCTAGTAAAGAGCAGTTCTTC.

In its sample, this clonotype was seen a few times. The CDR3, as DNA: TGTGCCAGCAGCCGGCCGGGACAGATGAACACTGAAGCTTTCTTT. It specifies CASSRPGQMNTEAFF. The chain employs TRBV7-2 and TRBJ1-1; 7 bases map to TRBD1. V gave up 5 bases and J gave up 0 bases; unmatched junction bases: 6. Germline values: CDR1 SGHTA, CDR2 FQGNSA. CDR3 length equals 15 residues.

The chain uses TRBV6-2 or TRBV6-3 and TRBJ1-2; TRBD1 matches 10 bases. This CDR3 is built from 16 residues. Germline lookup yields CDR1 MNHEY and CDR2 SVGEGT. Trimming took 6 bases from V and 4 from J; bases not matched to a gene: 11. CDR3 DNA: TGTGCCAGCAGACAAGACAGGGGGCTCGGTTCCTATGGCTACACCTTC. It yields the protein CASRQDRGLGSYGYTF.

The table lists this clonotype with many counts. The chain links TRBV29-1 to TRBJ2-1; D is unclear. This CDR3 contains 14 residues. With 2 bases removed from V and 1 base from J, the gap between germline ends came to 9 bases. Germline-derived CDR1 and CDR2 are SQVTM and ANQGSEA. The chain's CDR3 is CSVELRRSYNEQFF. The DNA of the CDR3 is TGCAGCGTTGAATTGAGGCGGTCCTACAATGAGCAGTTCTTC.

This clonotype has more than one count but fewer than ten. V and J are TRBV6-6 and TRBJ2-4; 7 positions match TRBD2. CDR1 and CDR2 (germline): MNHNY, SVGAGI (reference sequence). CDR3 size: 17 residues. The ends lost 8 bases at V and 0 bases at J; junction bases unmatched: 13. The CDR3 sequence is CASHNVRGGIAKNIQYF. CDR3 nucleotides: TGTGCCAGCCATAACGTAAGGGGAGGGATAGCCAAAAACATTCAGTACTTC.

This rearrangement joins TRBV5-1 to TRBJ2-5; TRBD2 matches 7 bases. This CDR3 has 15 amino acids. Germline trimming cut 0 bases from V and 2 bases from J; bases unmatched to any gene: 4. The germline V gene has CDR1 SGHRS and CDR2 YFSETQ. The CDR3 nucleotides read TGCGCCAGCAGCTTGGCTGCGCGGGGGCAAGAGACCCAGTACTTC. This translates into CASSLAARGQETQYF. The variable domain in full, completed from reference TRBV5-1 and TRBJ2-5, reads KAGVTQTPRYLIKTRGQQVTLSCSPISGHRSVSWYQQTPGQGLQFLFEYFSETQRNKGNFPGRFSGRQFSNSRSEMNVSTLELGDSALYLCASSLAARGQETQYFGPGTRLLVL.

The chain joins TRBV2 to TRBJ2-7; the D gene could be TRBD1 or TRBD2 (5 bases each). The V gene's germline CDR1 is SNHLY and CDR2 FYNNEI. The CDR3 length is 14 residues. Trimming left V 6 bases short and J 3 bases short, with 15 bases between. CDR3 coding DNA: TGTGCCAGCAGCCAAGGGAGAGGGGTCTACGAGCAGTACTTC. As protein: CASSQGRGVYEQYF.

Turning to this clonotype: This could be a read error, since a much larger clone is one nucleotide away. This rearrangement joins TRBV4-2 to TRBJ2-3; tentatively, D is TRBD2 (5 bases). The CDR3 covers 15 residues. Trimming shortened V by 1 base and J by 2 bases, and 10 bases separated the two germline ends. The germline V gene has CDR1 LGHNA and CDR2 YNFKEQ. The CDR3 is CASSQVPLDTDTQYF. The CDR3 DNA reads as TGTGCCAGCAGCCAAGTCCCACTAGACACAGATACGCAGTATTTT.

The rearrangement uses TRBV20-1 and TRBJ2-7, with TRBD1 identical over 8 bases. From germline, CDR1 is DFQATT and CDR2 SNEGSKA (reference sequence). The CDR3 loop spans 12 amino acids. V was pared by 8 bases and J by 2 bases, with 5 bases of the junction left unmatched. In DNA, the CDR3 is TGCAGTCCCACAGGGGGAGCCTACGAGCAGTACTTC. It encodes CSPTGGAYEQYF.

V and J are TRBV20-1 and TRBJ2-1; no reliable D call. CDR3 length equals 15 residues. V gave up 0 bases and J gave up 0 bases, with 9 bases separating them. Germline CDR1 reads DFQATT; CDR2 reads SNEGSKA (reference sequence). This CDR3 reads CSARDRPASYNEQFF. The CDR3 nucleotides are TGCAGTGCTAGAGATCGTCCCGCCTCCTACAATGAGCAGTTCTTC.

This clonotype was seen only a few times. V and J are TRBV24-1 and TRBJ2-1; 8 bases line up with TRBD2. The J segment lost 6 bases and the V segment lost 3 bases, leaving 6 bases of the junction unmatched. Germline assignment: CDR1 KGHDR and CDR2 SFDVKD. The CDR3 extends over 15 amino acids. CDR3 residues: CATSDPGGGTNEQFF. The DNA for the CDR3 is TGTGCCACCAGTGATCCCGGGGGGGGGACCAATGAGCAGTTCTTC.

This clonotype was counted only a few times. The rearrangement links TRBV5-1 to TRBJ1-1, with 11 bases fitting TRBD1. The length of the CDR3 is 14 residues. The J segment lost 4 bases and the V segment lost 6 bases, leaving 5 bases of the junction unmatched. Germline loops: CDR1 SGHRS, CDR2 YFSETQ. CDR3 bases: TGCGCCAGCAATTCCGGGACAGGGGGCACTGAAGCTTTCTTT. It encodes CASNSGTGGTEAFF. The full variable domain, in which reference TRBV5-1 and TRBJ1-1 provide the parts outside the CDR3, is KAGVTQTPRYLIKTRGQQVTLSCSPISGHRSVSWYQQTPGQGLQFLFEYFSETQRNKGNFPGRFSGRQFSNSRSEMNVSTLELGDSALYLCASNSGTGGTEAFFGQGTRLTVV.

This clonotype is a singleton in its sample. The rearrangement links TRBV12-3 or TRBV12-4 to TRBJ2-1; TRBD2 aligns across 7 bases. V lost 6 bases, J lost 13 bases, and 15 bases stayed unmatched. CDR3 length: 14 residues. The CDR3 DNA follows: TGTGCCAGCAGGAACTCGGGGGGAGGAGAGACCCAGTTCTTC. This translates into CASRNSGGGETQFF.

In its sample, this clonotype was seen a few times. The chain joins TRBV6-2 or TRBV6-3 to TRBJ1-2; D not resolved. CDR1 and CDR2 (germline): MNHEY, SVGEGT. Trimming removed 6 bases from V and 4 bases from J, with 21 bases in between. The length of the CDR3 is 16 residues. The chain's CDR3 is CASSPFLGSESYGYTF. The CDR3 DNA follows: TGTGCCAGCAGCCCCTTCCTGGGGTCCGAAAGCTATGGCTACACCTTC.

This clonotype showed up just a few times. The CDR3 here is CASSQTFPADSVYEQYF. In DNA, the CDR3 is TGTGCCAGCAGCCAAACCTTTCCCGCCGACAGTGTCTACGAGCAGTACTTC. V and J are TRBV4-2 and TRBJ2-7, with a possible D match to TRBD1 (5 bases). The germline V and J ends were trimmed by 2 bases and 3 bases, with 20 bases remaining between them. The CDR3 has 17 residues. CDR1 and CDR2 (germline): LGHNA, YNFKEQ.

The J gene is TRBJ2-5, the V gene TRBV5-1; 12 bases are shared with TRBD2. The CDR3 length is 16 residues. J was trimmed by 5 bases and V by 5 bases; bases with no gene match: 10. Looked up from germline, CDR1 is SGHRS and CDR2 is YFSETQ. CDR3 residues: CASRYGLAGLQETQYF. As DNA, the CDR3 is TGCGCCAGCAGATACGGACTAGCGGGGCTGCAGGAGACCCAGTACTTC.

V is TRBV7-9 and J is TRBJ1-5, with D possibly TRBD1 on 5 matching bases. The CDR3 has 16 residues. V lost 2 bases and J 0 bases, leaving 11 bases between the germline ends. Germline lookup yields CDR1 SEHNR and CDR2 FQNEAQ (reference sequence). In DNA form, the CDR3 reads TGTGCCAGCAGCTTAAGGGGTCAAAATAGCAATCAGCCCCAGCATTTT. Its protein is CASSLRGQNSNQPQHF.

The gene calls are TRBV20-1 and TRBJ2-7, with 10 bases that match TRBD1. CDR3 size: 14 residues. Trimming at V came to 3 bases and at J to 2 bases, leaving 4 bases not matched to a gene. Germline values: CDR1 DFQATT, CDR2 SNEGSKA (reference sequence). This CDR3 is CSASRDRGTYEQYF. DNA of the CDR3: TGCAGTGCTAGTAGGGACAGGGGAACCTACGAGCAGTACTTC.